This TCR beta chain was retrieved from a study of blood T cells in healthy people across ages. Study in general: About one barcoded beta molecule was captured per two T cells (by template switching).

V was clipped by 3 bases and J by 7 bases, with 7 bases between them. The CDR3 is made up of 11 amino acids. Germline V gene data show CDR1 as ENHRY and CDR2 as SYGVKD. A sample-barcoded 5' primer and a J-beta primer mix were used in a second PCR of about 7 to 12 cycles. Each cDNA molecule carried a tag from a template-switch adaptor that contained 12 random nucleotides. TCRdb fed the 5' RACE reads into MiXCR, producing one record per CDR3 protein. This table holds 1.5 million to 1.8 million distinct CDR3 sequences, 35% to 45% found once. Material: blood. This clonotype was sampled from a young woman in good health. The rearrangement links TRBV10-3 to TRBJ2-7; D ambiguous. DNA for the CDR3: TGTGCCATCAGTGATTTAAATGAGCAGTACTTC. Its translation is CAISDLNEQYF.